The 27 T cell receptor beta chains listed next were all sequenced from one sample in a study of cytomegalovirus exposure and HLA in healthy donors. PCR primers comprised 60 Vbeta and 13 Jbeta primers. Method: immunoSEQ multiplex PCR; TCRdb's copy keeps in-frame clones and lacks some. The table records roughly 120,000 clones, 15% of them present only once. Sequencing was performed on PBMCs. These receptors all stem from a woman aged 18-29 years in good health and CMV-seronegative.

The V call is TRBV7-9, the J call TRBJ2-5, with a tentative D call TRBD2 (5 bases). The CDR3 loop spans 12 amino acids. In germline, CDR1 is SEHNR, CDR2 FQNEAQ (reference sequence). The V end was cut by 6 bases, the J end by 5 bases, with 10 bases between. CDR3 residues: CASSWRGETQYF. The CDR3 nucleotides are TGTGCCAGCAGTTGGAGAGGGGAGACCCAGTACTTC. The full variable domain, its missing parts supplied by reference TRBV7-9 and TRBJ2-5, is DTGVSQNPRHKITKRGQNVTFRCDPISEHNRLYWYRQTLGQGPEFLTYFQNEAQLEKSRLLSDRFSAERPKGSFSTLEIQRTEQGDSAMYLCASSWRGETQYFGPGTRLLVL.

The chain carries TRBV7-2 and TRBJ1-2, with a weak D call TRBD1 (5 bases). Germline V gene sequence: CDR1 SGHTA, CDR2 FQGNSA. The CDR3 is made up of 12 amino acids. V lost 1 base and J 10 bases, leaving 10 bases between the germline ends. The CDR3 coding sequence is TGTGCCAGCAGCTTAGATCAGGGATTCTACACCTTC. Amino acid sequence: CASSLDQGFYTF. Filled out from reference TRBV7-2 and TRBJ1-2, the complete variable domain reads GAGVSQSPSNKVTEKGKDVELRCDPISGHTALYWYRQSLGQGLEFLIYFQGNSAPDKSGLPSDRFSAERTGGSVSTLTIQRTQQEDSAVYLCASSLDQGFYTFGSGTRLTVV.

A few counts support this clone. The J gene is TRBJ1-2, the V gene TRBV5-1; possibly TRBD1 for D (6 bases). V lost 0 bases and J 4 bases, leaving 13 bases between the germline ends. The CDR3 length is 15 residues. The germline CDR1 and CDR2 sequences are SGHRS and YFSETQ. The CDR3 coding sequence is TGCGCCAGCAGCTTGGGTAGGGGGTACAGCTATGGCTACACCTTC. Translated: CASSLGRGYSYGYTF.

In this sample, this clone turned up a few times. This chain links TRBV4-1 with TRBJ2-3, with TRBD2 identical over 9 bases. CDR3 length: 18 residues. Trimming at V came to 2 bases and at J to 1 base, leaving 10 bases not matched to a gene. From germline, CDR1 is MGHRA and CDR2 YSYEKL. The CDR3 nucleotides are TGCGCCAGCAGCCAATCTAGCGGGAATCGTAGAGGCACAGATACGCAGTATTTT. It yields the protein CASSQSSGNRRGTDTQYF.

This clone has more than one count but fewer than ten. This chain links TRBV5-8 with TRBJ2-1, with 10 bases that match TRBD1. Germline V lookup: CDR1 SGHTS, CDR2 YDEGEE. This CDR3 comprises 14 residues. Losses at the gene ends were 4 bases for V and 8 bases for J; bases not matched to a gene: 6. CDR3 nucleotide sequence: TGTGCCAGCAGCCTTGGACAGGGGGACGATGAGCAGTTCTTC. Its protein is CASSLGQGDDEQFF.

The CDR3 nucleotides are TGTGCCAGCAGCTACGACAGGGGTGCTGGCTACACCTTC. Protein product: CASSYDRGAGYTF. This chain uses TRBV5-4 with TRBJ1-2; 8 bases fit TRBD1. Germline V gene sequence: CDR1 SGHNT, CDR2 YYREEE (reference sequence). The CDR3 runs to 13 residues. After removal of 3 bases from V and 7 bases from J, the junction contained 5 bases not matched to a gene.

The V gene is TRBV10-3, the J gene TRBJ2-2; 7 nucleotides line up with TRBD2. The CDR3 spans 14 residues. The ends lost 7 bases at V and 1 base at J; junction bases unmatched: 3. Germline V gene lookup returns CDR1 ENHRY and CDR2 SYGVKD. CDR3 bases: TGTGCCATCAAGCGGGACGAGAACACCGGGGAGCTGTTTTTT. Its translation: CAIKRDENTGELFF.

As DNA, the CDR3 is TGTGCCAGCAGTTTGAGAGGGGGCCCCCACTATACGCAGTATTTT. This gives the protein CASSLRGGPHYTQYF. The rearrangement joins TRBV27 to TRBJ2-3, with 7 bases aligning to TRBD1. Germline CDR1 and CDR2: MNHEY and SMNVEV (reference sequence). The CDR3 covers 15 residues. J was trimmed by 7 bases and V by 3 bases; bases with no gene match: 10.

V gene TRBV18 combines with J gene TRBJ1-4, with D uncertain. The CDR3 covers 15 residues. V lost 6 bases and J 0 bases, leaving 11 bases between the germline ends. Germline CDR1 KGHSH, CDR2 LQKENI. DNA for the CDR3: TGTGCCAGCTCGGCAATCAGTGCAACTAATGAAAAACTGTTTTTT. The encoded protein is CASSAISATNEKLFF.

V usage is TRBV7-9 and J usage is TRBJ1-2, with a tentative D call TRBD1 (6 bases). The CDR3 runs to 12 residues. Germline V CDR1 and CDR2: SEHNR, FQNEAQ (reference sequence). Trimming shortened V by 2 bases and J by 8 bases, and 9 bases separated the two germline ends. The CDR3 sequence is CASSLTGYGYTF. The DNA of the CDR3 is TGTGCCAGCAGCTTAACAGGGTACGGCTACACCTTC.

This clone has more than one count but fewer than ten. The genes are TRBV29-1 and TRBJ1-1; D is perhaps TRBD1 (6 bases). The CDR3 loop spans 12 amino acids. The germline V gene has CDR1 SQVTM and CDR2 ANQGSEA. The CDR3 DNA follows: TGCGGGTACCGGGACACGAACACTGAAGCTTTCTTT. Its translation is CGYRDTNTEAFF.

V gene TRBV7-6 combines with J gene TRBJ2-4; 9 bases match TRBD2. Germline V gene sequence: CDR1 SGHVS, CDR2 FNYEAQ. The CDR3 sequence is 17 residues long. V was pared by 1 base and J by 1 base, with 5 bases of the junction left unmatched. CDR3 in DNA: TGTGCCAGCAGCTTAGGAACTAGCGGGCGTGCCAAAAACATTCAGTACTTC. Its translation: CASSLGTSGRAKNIQYF. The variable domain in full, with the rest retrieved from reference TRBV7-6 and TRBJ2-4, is GAGVSQSPRYKVTKRGQDVALRCDPISGHVSLYWYRQALGQGPEFLTYFNYEAQQDKSGLPNDRFSAERPEGSISTLTIQRTEQRDSAMYRCASSLGTSGRAKNIQYFGAGTRLSVL.

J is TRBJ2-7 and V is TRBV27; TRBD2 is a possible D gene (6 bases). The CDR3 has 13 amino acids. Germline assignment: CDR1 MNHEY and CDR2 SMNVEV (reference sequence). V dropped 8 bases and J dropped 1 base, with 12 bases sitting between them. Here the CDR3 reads CASSWRESYEQYF. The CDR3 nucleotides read TGTGCCAGCTCCTGGAGGGAGTCCTACGAGCAGTACTTC.

CDR3 nucleotide sequence: TGCGCCAGCAGCCCTAGACTCCAGGGGGCCAATCAGCCCCAGCATTTT. Its protein product is CASSPRLQGANQPQHF. The rearrangement uses TRBV4-1 and TRBJ1-5; TRBD1 matches 8 bases. Germline trimming cut 4 bases from V and 3 bases from J; bases unmatched to any gene: 8. Germline V gene data show CDR1 as MGHRA and CDR2 as YSYEKL. The CDR3 extends over 16 amino acids.

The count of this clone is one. CDR3 nucleotide sequence: TGTGCCAGCAGCCCGGGACAGGGCGGCTCCTACGAGCAGTACTTC. Its translation: CASSPGQGGSYEQYF. The V call is TRBV11-3, the J call TRBJ2-7; 9 nucleotides align to TRBD1. CDR3 length equals 15 residues. V trimming: 5 bases; J trimming: 0 bases; junction bases outside the gene matches: 5. The V gene's germline CDR1 is SGHNT and CDR2 YENEEA.

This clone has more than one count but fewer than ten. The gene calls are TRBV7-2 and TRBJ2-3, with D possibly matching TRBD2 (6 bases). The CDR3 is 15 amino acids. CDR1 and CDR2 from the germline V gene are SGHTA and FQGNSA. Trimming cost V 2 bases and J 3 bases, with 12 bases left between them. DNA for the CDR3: TGTGCCAGCAGCTTATCGTCTAGCGTAACAGATACGCAGTATTTT. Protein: CASSLSSSVTDTQYF.

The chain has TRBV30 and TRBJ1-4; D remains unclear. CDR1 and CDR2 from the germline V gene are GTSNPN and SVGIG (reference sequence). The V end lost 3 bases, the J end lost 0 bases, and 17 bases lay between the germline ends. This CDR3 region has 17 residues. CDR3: CAWSPTPDTATNEKLFF. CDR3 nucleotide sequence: TGTGCCTGGAGCCCTACCCCCGACACTGCAACTAATGAAAAACTGTTTTTT.

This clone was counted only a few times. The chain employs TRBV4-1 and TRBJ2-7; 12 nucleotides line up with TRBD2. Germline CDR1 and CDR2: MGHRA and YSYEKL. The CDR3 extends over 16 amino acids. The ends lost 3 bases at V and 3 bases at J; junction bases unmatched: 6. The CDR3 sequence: CASSQASGRANYEQYF. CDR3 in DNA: TGCGCCAGCAGCCAGGCTAGCGGGAGGGCAAACTACGAGCAGTACTTC.

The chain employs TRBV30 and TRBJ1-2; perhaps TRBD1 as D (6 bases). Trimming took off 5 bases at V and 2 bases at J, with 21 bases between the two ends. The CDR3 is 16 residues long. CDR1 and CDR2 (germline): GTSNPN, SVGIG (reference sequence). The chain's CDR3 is CAWGIDTTGSNYGYTF. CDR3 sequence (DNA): TGTGCCTGGGGGATTGACACGACAGGCTCCAACTATGGCTACACCTTC.

This CDR3 is CASSREWEAYNEQFF. Here the CDR3 DNA reads TGTGCCAGTAGTAGGGAATGGGAGGCGTACAATGAGCAGTTCTTC. The V call is TRBV19, the J call TRBJ2-1, with D perhaps TRBD2 (6 bases). The V and J ends lost 4 bases and 4 bases respectively, with 14 bases between them. Per germline, CDR1 LNHDA and CDR2 SQIVND (reference sequence). This CDR3 contains 15 residues.

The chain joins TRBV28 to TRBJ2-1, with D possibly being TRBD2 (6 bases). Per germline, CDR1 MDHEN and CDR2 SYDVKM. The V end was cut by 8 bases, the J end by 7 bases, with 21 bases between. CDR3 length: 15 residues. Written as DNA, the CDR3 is TGTGCCAGCCTCTCCCCGGCGGGAAGGGGTAATGAGCAGTTCTTC. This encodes CASLSPAGRGNEQFF. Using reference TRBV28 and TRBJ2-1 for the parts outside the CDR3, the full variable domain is DVKVTQSSRYLVKRTGEKVFLECVQDMDHENMFWYRQDPGLGLRLIYFSYDVKMKEKGDIPEGYSVSREKKERFSLILESASTNQTSMYLCASLSPAGRGNEQFFGPGTRLTVL.

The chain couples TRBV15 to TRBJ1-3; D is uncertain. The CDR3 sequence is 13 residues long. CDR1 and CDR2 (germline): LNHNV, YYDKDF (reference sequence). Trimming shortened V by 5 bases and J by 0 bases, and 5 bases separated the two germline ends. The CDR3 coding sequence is TGTGCCACCAGCCCGGTCTCTGGAAACACCATATATTTT. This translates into CATSPVSGNTIYF. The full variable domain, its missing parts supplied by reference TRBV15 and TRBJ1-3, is DAMVIQNPRYQVTQFGKPVTLSCSQTLNHNVMYWYQQKSSQAPKLLFHYYDKDFNNEADTPDNFQSRRPNTSFCFLDIRSPGLGDTAMYLCATSPVSGNTIYFGEGSWLTVV.

The DNA for the CDR3 is TGTGCCAGCAGCTTAATAGCGGGAGGGCGGAATGAGCAGTTCTTC. This encodes CASSLIAGGRNEQFF. V gene TRBV7-8 combines with J gene TRBJ2-1, with TRBD2 matching 11 bases. The CDR3 has 15 residues. Germline trimming cut 2 bases from V and 7 bases from J; bases unmatched to any gene: 4. Germline CDR1 reads SGHVS; CDR2 reads FQNEAQ.

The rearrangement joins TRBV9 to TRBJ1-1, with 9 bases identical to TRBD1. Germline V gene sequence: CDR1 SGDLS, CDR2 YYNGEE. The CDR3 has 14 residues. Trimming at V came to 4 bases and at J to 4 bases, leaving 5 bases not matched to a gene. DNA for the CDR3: TGTGCCAGCAGCCCACGGACAGGGGCCACTGAAGCTTTCTTT. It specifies CASSPRTGATEAFF.

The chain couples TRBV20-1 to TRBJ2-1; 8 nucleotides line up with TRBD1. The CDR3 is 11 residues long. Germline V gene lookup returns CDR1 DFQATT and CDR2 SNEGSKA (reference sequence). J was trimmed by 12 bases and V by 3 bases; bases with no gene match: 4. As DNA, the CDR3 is TGCAGTGCTAGCCCCGGACAGGGGCAGTTCTTC. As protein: CSASPGQGQFF.

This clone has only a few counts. This chain's CDR3 is CASARPGGTTEAFF. DNA for the CDR3: TGTGCCAGCGCCCGGCCCGGGGGAACGACTGAAGCTTTCTTT. J is TRBJ1-1 and V is TRBV6-5, with a possible D match to TRBD1 (5 bases). Germline CDR1 reads MNHEY; CDR2 reads SVGAGI. V gave up 8 bases and J gave up 5 bases, with 18 bases separating them. The CDR3 is 14 amino acids.

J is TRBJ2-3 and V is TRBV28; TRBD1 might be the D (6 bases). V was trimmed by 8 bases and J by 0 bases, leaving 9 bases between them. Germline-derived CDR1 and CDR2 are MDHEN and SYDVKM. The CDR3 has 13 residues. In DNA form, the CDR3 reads TGTGCCAGCCGGGACAAAAGCACAGATACGCAGTATTTT. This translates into CASRDKSTDTQYF.